This T cell receptor (beta chain) was documented in a study of blood T cell repertoires in COVID-19. About the study: T cells, B-cell-depleted T cells, or PBMCs provided the cDNA or gDNA that served as material.

The germline CDR1 and CDR2 sequences are SGDLS and YYNGEE. J lost 9 bases, V lost 3 bases, and 8 bases had no gene match. The CDR3 covers 15 residues. Original processing methods: Using reference gene primer amplification, nucleated cell counts were estimated. Libraries were prepared by immunoSEQ multiplex PCR; TCRdb keeps only in-frame clonotypes and omits some of them. V, J and clone size are taken as reported in that table, and D and trimming were inferred from the DNA itself. Among about 130,000 clones listed, about 79% were seen once. Sequenced input: peripheral blood. The chain has TRBV9 and TRBJ2-1; 11 bases map to TRBD2. This clonotype was obtained from a middle-aged man with active or convalescent COVID-19. In DNA form, the CDR3 reads TGTGCCAGCAGCGGACATAGCGGGGGGGCCAGTGAGCAGTTCTTC. Protein product: CASSGHSGGASEQFF.